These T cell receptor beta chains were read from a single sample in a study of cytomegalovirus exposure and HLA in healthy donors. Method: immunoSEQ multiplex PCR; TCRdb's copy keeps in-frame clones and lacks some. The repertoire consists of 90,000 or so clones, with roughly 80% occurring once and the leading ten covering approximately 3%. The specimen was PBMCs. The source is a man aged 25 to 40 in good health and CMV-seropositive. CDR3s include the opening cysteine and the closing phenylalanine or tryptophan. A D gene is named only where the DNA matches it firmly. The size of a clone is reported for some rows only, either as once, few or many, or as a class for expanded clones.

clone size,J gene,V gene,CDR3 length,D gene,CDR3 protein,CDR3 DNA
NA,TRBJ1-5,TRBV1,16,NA,CTSSPAQGEENQPQHF,TGCACCAGCAGCCCCGCACAGGGGGAAGAAAATCAGCCCCAGCATTTT
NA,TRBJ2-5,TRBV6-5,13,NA,CASSYFRGETQYF,TGTGCCAGCAGTTACTTCCGGGGGGAGACCCAGTACTTC
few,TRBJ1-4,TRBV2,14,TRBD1,CASSKTGSNEKLFF,TGTGCCAGCAGTAAGACAGGGAGTAATGAAAAACTGTTTTTT
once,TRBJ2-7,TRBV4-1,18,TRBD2,CASSQERSLADIAYEQYF,TGCGCCAGCAGCCAAGAAAGATCGCTAGCGGACATAGCCTACGAGCAGTACTTC
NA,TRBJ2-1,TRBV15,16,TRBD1,CATSRGQDLSYNEQFF,TGTGCCACCAGCCGAGGACAGGACCTCTCCTACAATGAGCAGTTCTTC
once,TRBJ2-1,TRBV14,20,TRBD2,CASSQYGLAASSGLGHEQFF,TGTGCCAGCAGCCAATATGGACTAGCGGCTTCCTCAGGATTAGGTCATGAGCAGTTCTTC
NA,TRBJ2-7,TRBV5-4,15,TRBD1,CASSLDGTGRYEQYF,TGTGCCAGCAGCTTGGATGGGACAGGGCGTTACGAGCAGTACTTC
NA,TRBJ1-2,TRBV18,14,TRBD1,CASSPDRGSYGYTF,TGTGCCAGCTCACCCGACAGGGGAAGCTATGGCTACACCTTC
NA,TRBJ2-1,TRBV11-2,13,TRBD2,CASSSAGVWEQFF,TGTGCCAGCAGCTCGGCGGGGGTTTGGGAGCAGTTCTTC
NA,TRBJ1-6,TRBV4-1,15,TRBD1,CASSQTGTGRSPLHF,TGCGCCAGCAGCCAGACCGGGACAGGGAGGTCACCCCTCCACTTT